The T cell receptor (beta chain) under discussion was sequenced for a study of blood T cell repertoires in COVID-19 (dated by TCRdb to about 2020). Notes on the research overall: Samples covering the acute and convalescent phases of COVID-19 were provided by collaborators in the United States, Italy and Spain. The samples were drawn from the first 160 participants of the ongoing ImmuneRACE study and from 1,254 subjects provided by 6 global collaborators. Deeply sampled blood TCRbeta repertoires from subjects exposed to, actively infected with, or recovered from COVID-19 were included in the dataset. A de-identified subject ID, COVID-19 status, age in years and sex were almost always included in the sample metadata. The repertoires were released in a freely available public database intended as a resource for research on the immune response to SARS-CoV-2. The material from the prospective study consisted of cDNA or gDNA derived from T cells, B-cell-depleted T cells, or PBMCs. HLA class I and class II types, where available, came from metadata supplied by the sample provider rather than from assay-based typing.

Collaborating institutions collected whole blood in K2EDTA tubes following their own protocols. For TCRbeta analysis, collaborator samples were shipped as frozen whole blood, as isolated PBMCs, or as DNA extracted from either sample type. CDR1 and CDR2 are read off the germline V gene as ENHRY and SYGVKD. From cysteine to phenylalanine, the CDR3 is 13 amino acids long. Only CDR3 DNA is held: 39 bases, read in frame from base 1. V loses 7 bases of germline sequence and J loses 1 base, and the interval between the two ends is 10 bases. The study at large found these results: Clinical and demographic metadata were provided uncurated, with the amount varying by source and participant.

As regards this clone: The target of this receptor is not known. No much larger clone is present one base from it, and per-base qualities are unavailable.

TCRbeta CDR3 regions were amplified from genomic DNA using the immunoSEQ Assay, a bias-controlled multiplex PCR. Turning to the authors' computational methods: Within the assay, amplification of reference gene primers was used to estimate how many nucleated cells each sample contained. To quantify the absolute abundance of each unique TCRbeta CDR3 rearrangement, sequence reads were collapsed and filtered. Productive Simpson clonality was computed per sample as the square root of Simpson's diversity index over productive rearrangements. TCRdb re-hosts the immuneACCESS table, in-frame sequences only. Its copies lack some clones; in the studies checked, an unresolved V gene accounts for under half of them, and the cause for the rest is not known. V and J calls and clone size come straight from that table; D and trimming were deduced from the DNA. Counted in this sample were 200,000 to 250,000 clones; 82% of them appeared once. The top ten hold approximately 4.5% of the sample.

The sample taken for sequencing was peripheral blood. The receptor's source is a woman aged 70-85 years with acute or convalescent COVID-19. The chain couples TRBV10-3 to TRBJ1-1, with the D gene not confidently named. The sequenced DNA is TGTGCCATCATGGAGCAGACGAACACTGAAGCTTTCTTT. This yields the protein CAIMEQTNTEAFF.